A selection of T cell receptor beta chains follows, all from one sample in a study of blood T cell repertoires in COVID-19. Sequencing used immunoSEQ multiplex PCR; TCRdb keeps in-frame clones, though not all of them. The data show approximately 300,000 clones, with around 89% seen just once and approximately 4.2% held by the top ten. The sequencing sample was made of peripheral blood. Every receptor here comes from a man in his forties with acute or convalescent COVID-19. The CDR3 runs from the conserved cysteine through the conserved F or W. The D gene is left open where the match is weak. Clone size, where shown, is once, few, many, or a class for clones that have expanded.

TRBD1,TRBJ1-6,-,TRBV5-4,TGTGCCAGCAGCTTCCAGACAGGGAGCAATTCACCCCTCCACTTT,CASSFQTGSNSPLHF
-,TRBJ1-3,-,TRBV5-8,TGTGCCAGCAGCTGGGGGCGGTTAAACTCTGGAAACACCATATATTTT,CASSWGRLNSGNTIYF
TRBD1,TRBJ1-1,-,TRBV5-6,TGTGCCAGCAGCCCGGGGACAGAGATTGAAGCTTTCTTT,CASSPGTEIEAFF
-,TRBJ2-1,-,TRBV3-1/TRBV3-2,TGTGCCAGCAGCCAATATACAGGCTACAATGAGCAGTTCTTC,CASSQYTGYNEQFF
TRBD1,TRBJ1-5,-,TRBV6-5,TGTGCCAGCACTCCGGACAGGGTCAATCAGCCCCAGCATTTT,CASTPDRVNQPQHF
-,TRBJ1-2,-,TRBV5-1,TGCGCCAGCAGCCCCGGACTACGAGTGGGGGATGGCTACACCTTC,CASSPGLRVGDGYTF
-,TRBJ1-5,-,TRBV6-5,TGTGCCAGCAGTCCCTCAGGAGGGATAGAGCAGCCCCAGCATTTT,CASSPSGGIEQPQHF
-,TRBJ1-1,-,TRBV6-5,TGTGCCAGCAGTCGACAGTACATGAACACTGAAGCTTTCTTT,CASSRQYMNTEAFF
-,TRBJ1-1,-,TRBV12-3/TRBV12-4,TGTGCCAGCAGTTTGAGGGACACTGAAGCTTTCTTT,CASSLRDTEAFF
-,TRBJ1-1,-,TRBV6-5,TGTGCCAGCAGTCGTTCAGGAGGGGCCCCTAGGGCTTTCTTT,CASSRSGGAPRAFF
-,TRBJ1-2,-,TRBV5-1,TGCGCCTGCTCAGAGGGCCCCCTTAGGGGCTACACCTTC,CACSEGPLRGYTF
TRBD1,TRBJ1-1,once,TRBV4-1,TGCGCCAGCAAGGACAGGGAGGACACTGAAGCTTTCTTT,CASKDREDTEAFF
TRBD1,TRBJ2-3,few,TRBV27,TGTGCCAGCAGGGTCAGGGGGCAGACAGATACGCAGTATTTT,CASRVRGQTDTQYF
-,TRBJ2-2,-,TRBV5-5,TGTGCCAGCAGCTTGGACGGGATCTACACCGGGGAGCTGTTTTTT,CASSLDGIYTGELFF
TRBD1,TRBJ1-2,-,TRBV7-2,TGTGCCAGCCAAGGGGGCAACTATGGCTACACCTTC,CASQGGNYGYTF
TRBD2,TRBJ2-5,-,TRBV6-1,TGTGCCAGCAGTGTAGCGGGGGGGCGGGAGACCCAGTACTTC,CASSVAGGRETQYF
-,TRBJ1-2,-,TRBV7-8,TGTGCCAGCAGCTTAAACAGAGACTATGGCTACACCTTC,CASSLNRDYGYTF
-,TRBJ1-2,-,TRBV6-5,TGTGCCAGCAGTTACAGGGCAGGGCACGGCTACACCTTC,CASSYRAGHGYTF
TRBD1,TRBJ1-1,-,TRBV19,TGTGCCAGTAGTATCAACAGGGGCGGGAACACTGAAGCTTTCTTT,CASSINRGGNTEAFF
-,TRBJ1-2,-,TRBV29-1,TGCAGCGTTGAAGAGGGCAGTTCCGGTTTCCAATATGGCTACACCTTC,CSVEEGSSGFQYGYTF
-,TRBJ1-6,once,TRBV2,TGTGCCAGCAGTGGTCAGGGAAGTTCACCCCTCCACTTT,CASSGQGSSPLHF
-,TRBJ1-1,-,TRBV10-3,TGTGCCATCAAGAGGGAACAAAGGACTGAAGCTTTCTTT,CAIKREQRTEAFF
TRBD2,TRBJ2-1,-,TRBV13,TGTGCCAGCAGCCAGACTAGCGGGGGGGCCGTTCTTGAGTTCTTC,CASSQTSGGAVLEFF
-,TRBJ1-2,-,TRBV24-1,TGTGCCACCTCGACAGCGACGCTAGACTATGGCTACACCTTC,CATSTATLDYGYTF
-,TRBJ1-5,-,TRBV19,TGTGCCAGTAGGGAGTTCAGGGTGAGACAGCCCCAGCATTTT,CASREFRVRQPQHF
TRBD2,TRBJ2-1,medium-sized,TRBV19,TGTGCCAGTAGTATTTTGGGGACTAGCGGGGGGCGAAACAATGAGCAGTTCTTC,CASSILGTSGGRNNEQFF
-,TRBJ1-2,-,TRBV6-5,TGTGCCAGCAGGTGGGGCATGGACTATGGCTACACCTTC,CASRWGMDYGYTF
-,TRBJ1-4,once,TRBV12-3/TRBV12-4,TGTGCCAGTGGAGCAACTAATGAAAAACTGTTTTTT,CASGATNEKLFF
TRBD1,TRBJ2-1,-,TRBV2,TGTGCCAGCAGCCCGGACAGGGGTGGATGGGATGAGCAGTTCTTC,CASSPDRGGWDEQFF
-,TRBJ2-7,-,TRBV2,TGTGCCAGCAGCCCCTCGATGGGCAGGGCCGAGCAGTACTTC,CASSPSMGRAEQYF
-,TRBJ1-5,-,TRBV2,TGTGCCAGCAGCGGCGAGGGCATTCCTCAGCCCCAGCATTTT,CASSGEGIPQPQHF
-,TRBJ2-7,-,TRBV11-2,TGTGCCAGCAGCGAGAGAGGGATGCGGGAGCAGTACTTC,CASSERGMREQYF
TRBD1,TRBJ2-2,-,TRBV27,TGTGCCAGCAGTTTATATCCCATATTAGGGGGACAGGGGGACACCGGGGAGCTGTTTTTT,CASSLYPILGGQGDTGELFF
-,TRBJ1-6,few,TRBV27,TGTGCCAGCAGTTTAACCCCGACAGACTATTCACCCCTCCACTTT,CASSLTPTDYSPLHF
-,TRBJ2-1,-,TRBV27,TGTGCCAGCAGTTTATCCCCGGGAGCCACCTTTTACAATGAGCAGTTCTTC,CASSLSPGATFYNEQFF